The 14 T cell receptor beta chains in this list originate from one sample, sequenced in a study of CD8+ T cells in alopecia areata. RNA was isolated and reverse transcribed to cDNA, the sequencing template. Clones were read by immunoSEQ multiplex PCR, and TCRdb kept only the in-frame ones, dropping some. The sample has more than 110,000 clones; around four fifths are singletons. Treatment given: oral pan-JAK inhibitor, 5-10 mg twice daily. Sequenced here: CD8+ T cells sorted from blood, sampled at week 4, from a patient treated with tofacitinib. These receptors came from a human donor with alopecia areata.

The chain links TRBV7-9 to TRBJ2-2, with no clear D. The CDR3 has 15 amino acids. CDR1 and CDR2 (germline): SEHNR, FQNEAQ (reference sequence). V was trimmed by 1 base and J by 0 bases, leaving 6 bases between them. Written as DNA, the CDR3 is TGTGCCAGCAGCTTAGACTCCGCGAACACCGGGGAGCTGTTTTTT. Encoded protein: CASSLDSANTGELFF.

CDR3 nucleotides: TGTGCCAGCAGTGAAGGGGGTGGCCTTAATGAAAAACTGTTTTTT. Translating it yields CASSEGGGLNEKLFF. The chain employs TRBV2 and TRBJ1-4; D is uncertain. Germline V gene data show CDR1 as SNHLY and CDR2 as FYNNEI. V was trimmed by 1 base and J by 4 bases, leaving 10 bases between them. The CDR3 totals 15 residues.

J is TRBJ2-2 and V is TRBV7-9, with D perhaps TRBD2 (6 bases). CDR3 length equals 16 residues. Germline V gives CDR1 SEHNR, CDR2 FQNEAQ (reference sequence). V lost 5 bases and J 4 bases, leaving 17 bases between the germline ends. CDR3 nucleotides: TGTGCCAGCAGCACCCGACTAGTCCGAGGCACCGGGGAGCTGTTTTTT. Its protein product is CASSTRLVRGTGELFF. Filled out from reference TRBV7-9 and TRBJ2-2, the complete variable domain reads DTGVSQNPRHKITKRGQNVTFRCDPISEHNRLYWYRQTLGQGPEFLTYFQNEAQLEKSRLLSDRFSAERPKGSFSTLEIQRTEQGDSAMYLCASSTRLVRGTGELFFGEGSRLTVL.

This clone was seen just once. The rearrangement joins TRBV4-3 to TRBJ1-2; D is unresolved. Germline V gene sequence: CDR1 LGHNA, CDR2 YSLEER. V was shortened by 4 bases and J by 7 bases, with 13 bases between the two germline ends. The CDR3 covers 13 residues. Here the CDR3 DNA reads TGCGCCAGCAGCCCTTCACCTTCCGGTGGCTACACCTTC. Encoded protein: CASSPSPSGGYTF.

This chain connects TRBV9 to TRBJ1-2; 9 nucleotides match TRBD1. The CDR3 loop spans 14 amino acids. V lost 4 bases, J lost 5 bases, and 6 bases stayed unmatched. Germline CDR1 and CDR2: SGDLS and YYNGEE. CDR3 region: CASSSRTGEYGYTF. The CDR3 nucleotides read TGTGCCAGCAGCTCAAGGACAGGGGAATATGGCTACACCTTC.

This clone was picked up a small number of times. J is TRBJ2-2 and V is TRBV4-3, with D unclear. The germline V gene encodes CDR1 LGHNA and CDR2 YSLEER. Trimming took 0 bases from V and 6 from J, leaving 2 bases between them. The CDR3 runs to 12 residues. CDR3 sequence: CASSQDPGELFF. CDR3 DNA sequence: TGCGCCAGCAGCCAAGATCCCGGGGAGCTGTTTTTT.

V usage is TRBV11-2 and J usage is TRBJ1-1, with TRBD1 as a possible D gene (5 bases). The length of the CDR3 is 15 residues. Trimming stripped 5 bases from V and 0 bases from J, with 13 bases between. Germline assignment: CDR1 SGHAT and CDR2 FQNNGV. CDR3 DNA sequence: TGTGCCAGCAGCCCCCTTGCAGGGTTGAACACTGAAGCTTTCTTT. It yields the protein CASSPLAGLNTEAFF.

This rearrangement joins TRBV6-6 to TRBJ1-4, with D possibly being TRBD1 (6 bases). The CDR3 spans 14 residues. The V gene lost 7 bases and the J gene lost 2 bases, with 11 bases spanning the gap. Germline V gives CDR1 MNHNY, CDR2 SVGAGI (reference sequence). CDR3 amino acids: CASTTTGTNEKLFF. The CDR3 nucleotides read TGTGCCAGCACCACCACAGGGACTAATGAAAAACTGTTTTTT.

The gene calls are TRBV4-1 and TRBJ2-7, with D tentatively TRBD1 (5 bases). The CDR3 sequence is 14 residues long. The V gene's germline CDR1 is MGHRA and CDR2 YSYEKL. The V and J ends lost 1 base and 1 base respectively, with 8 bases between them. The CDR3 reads CASSQGPGSYEQYF. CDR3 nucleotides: TGCGCCAGCAGCCAAGGGCCAGGGTCCTACGAGCAGTACTTC.

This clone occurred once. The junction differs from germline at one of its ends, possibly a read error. CDR3 nucleotide sequence: TGTGCCAGTAGTAGGACTATAGGAAGCAGAGATACGCAGTATTTT. It specifies CASSRTIGSRDTQYF. The rearrangement joins TRBV19 to TRBJ2-3, with D possibly TRBD2 on 6 matching bases. Germline V lookup: CDR1 LNHDA, CDR2 SQIVND (reference sequence). CDR3 size: 15 residues.

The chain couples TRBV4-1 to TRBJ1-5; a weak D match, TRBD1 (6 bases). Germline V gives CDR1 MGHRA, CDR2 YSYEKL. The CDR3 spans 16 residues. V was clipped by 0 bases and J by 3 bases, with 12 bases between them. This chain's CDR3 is CASSQERGAVNQPQHF. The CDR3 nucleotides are TGCGCCAGCAGCCAAGAACGGGGGGCTGTCAATCAGCCCCAGCATTTT.

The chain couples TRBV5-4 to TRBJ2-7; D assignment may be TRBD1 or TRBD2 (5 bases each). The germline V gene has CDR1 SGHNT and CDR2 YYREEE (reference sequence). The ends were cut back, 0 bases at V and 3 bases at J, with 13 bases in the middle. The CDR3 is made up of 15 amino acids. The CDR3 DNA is TGTGCCAGCAGCTTGGGGGGACCGGGTGGCTACGAGCAGTACTTC. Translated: CASSLGGPGGYEQYF.

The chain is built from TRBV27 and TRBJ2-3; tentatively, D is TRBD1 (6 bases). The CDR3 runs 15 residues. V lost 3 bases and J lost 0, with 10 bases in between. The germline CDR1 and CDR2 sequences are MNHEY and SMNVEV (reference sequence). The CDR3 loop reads CASSFRGSSTDTQYF. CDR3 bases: TGTGCCAGCAGTTTCAGGGGTTCTAGCACAGATACGCAGTATTTT.

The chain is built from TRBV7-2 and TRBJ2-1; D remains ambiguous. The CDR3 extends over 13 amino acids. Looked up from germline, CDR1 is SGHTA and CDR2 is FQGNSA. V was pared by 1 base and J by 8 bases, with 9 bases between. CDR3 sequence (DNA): TGTGCCAGCAGCTTAGAACCACGAGATGAGCAGTTCTTC. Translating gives CASSLEPRDEQFF. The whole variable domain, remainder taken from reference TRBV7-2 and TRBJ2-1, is GAGVSQSPSNKVTEKGKDVELRCDPISGHTALYWYRQSLGQGLEFLIYFQGNSAPDKSGLPSDRFSAERTGGSVSTLTIQRTQQEDSAVYLCASSLEPRDEQFFGPGTRLTVL.